The source of this T cell receptor beta chain is a study of blood T cell repertoires in COVID-19. Study at large: Donors in the United States, Italy and Spain gave samples during acute or convalescent COVID-19.

Per the original methods: For nucleated cells, counts were estimated from reference gene primer amplification. The method was immunoSEQ multiplex PCR; TCRdb's version includes in-frame clones alone and lacks a portion of them. V and J calls and clone size are copied from that table; D and trimming were computed from the DNA. The table records a few hundred thousand clones, approximately 86% of them present only once. The CDR3 has 15 residues. V was clipped by 5 bases and J by 4 bases; unmatched bases: 9. Germline lookup yields CDR1 SGHVS and CDR2 FNYEAQ. Seattle-derived patients entered the study during active infection and were followed longitudinally.

This sequence was found in a woman aged 55-70 years with COVID-19, enrolled during active disease. This chain connects TRBV7-6 to TRBJ1-1, with TRBD1 matching over 8 bases. The sequencing input was peripheral blood. The CDR3 reads CASSRIVDRVTEAFF. CDR3 nucleotides: TGTGCCAGCAGCCGAATCGTGGACAGGGTCACTGAAGCTTTCTTT.